Each of the 30 T cell receptor beta chains below was sequenced from the same sample in a study of T cell changes during pregnancy in multiple sclerosis (dated by TCRdb to the late 2010s). Libraries were built with the immunoSEQ multiplex PCR assay. In its TCRdb copy, this immuneACCESS table keeps in-frame sequences only and misses some clones. Where compared with another copy, unresolved V genes explain less than half of these, and the others have no known cause. A total of under 70,000 clones appear in this sample, 91% of them only once. The ten largest clones take up 0.6% to 0.9% of the sample. This sample comprised CD4+ T cells from peripheral blood mononuclear cells, obtained in the first trimester of pregnancy. The receptors originated from a female donor with multiple sclerosis, enrolled in a pregnancy study.

Concerning this clone itself: The identical CDR3 is also encoded by other nucleotide sequences in the sample. V gene TRBV29-1 combines with J gene TRBJ1-1; the match to TRBD1 covers 8 bases. This CDR3 spans 13 amino acids. V trimming: 5 bases; J trimming: 2 bases; junction bases outside the gene matches: 4. CDR1 SQVTM and CDR2 ANQGSEA come from the germline V gene. The CDR3 sequence is CSVCDRGNTEAFF. CDR3 sequence (DNA): TGCAGCGTTTGTGACAGGGGTAACACTGAAGCTTTCTTT.

J is TRBJ2-5 and V is TRBV7-3, with D possibly being TRBD1 (5 bases). From germline, CDR1 is SGHTA and CDR2 FQGTGA. V lost 1 base and J lost 5, with 20 bases in between. The CDR3 is 17 amino acids. CDR3 in DNA: TGTGCCAGCAGCTTAAGCCCACTTAGGGGTGTCGGGGAGACCCAGTACTTC. It encodes CASSLSPLRGVGETQYF.

The chain uses TRBV6-1 and TRBJ1-2; 7 bases align to TRBD1. The CDR3 has 14 amino acids. Germline lookup yields CDR1 MNHNS and CDR2 SASEGT. Germline trimming cut 6 bases from V and 2 bases from J; bases unmatched to any gene: 6. The CDR3 coding sequence is TGTGCCAGCAGGCCGGGACAGACAAACTATGGCTACACCTTC. Translation: CASRPGQTNYGYTF.

This chain links TRBV5-4 with TRBJ1-1, with TRBD1 identical over 7 bases. CDR1 is SGHNT, CDR2 YYREEE, per germline (reference sequence). CDR3 length equals 15 residues. Trimming cost V 5 bases and J 3 bases; bases outside gene matches: 10. CDR3 coding DNA: TGTGCCAGCAGTCGACAGGGTTTCAGCTACACTGAAGCTTTCTTT. It encodes CASSRQGFSYTEAFF.

This clone was found a few times. The gene calls are TRBV5-4 and TRBJ1-1; 7 nucleotides align to TRBD1. Trimming took 4 bases from V and 1 from J; bases not matched to a gene: 4. The CDR3 contains 14 residues. Germline V gene data show CDR1 as SGHNT and CDR2 as YYREEE (reference sequence). The CDR3 DNA follows: TGTGCCAGCAGCGGGGGACAGTCGAACACTGAAGCTTTCTTT. Translation gives CASSGGQSNTEAFF.

The V call is TRBV5-1, the J call TRBJ1-1; TRBD1 is a possible D gene (5 bases). Germline lookup yields CDR1 SGHRS and CDR2 YFSETQ. Trimming took off 0 bases at V and 8 bases at J, with 14 bases between the two ends. The CDR3 totals 14 residues. The CDR3 reads CASSLGQGPGEAFF. In DNA form, the CDR3 reads TGCGCCAGCAGCTTGGGGCAGGGCCCCGGGGAAGCTTTCTTT.

A remark on this clone: At one end the junction does not follow the germline gene, possibly because of a read error. V and J are TRBV7-7 and TRBJ2-6; 12 nucleotides line up with TRBD1. This CDR3 is 20 amino acids long. Germline lookup yields CDR1 SSHAT and CDR2 FNYEAQ (reference sequence). The CDR3 here is CASSRGLPGQGAAGANVLTF. CDR3 nucleotide sequence: TGTGCTAGCAGCCGCGGGCTCCCGGGACAGGGGGCGGCAGGGGCCAACGTCCTGACTTTC.

The chain joins TRBV10-3 to TRBJ2-7; tentative D call: TRBD2 (5 bases). Trimming took off 0 bases at V and 6 bases at J, with 12 bases between the two ends. CDR1 is ENHRY, CDR2 SYGVKD, per germline. The CDR3 extends over 14 amino acids. The chain's CDR3 is CAISESGVGSEQYF. For the CDR3, the DNA is TGTGCCATCAGTGAGTCGGGCGTAGGGAGCGAGCAGTACTTC.

This chain connects TRBV4-3 to TRBJ2-3; unclear D gene. The CDR3 has 16 amino acids. Germline V lookup: CDR1 LGHNA, CDR2 YSLEER. Trimming stripped 0 bases from V and 4 bases from J, with 14 bases between. The CDR3 protein is CASSQDPVAVPDTQYF. In DNA form, the CDR3 reads TGCGCCAGCAGCCAAGATCCTGTTGCGGTCCCAGATACGCAGTATTTT.

In this sample, this clone turned up once. V and J are TRBV15 and TRBJ1-2; D gene uncertain. This CDR3 region has 14 residues. CDR1 is LNHNV and CDR2 is YYDKDF in the germline V gene (reference sequence). The V gene lost 1 base and the J gene lost 7 bases, with 13 bases spanning the gap. CDR3 sequence: CATSRGPSVAGYTF. The DNA of the CDR3 is TGTGCCACCAGCAGAGGGCCCAGTGTGGCTGGCTACACCTTC.

The chain is built from TRBV7-3 and TRBJ2-5; 16 nucleotides line up with TRBD2. The CDR3 contains 17 residues. The germline gives CDR1 SGHTA, CDR2 FQGTGA. After removal of 2 bases from V and 4 bases from J, the junction contained 4 bases not matched to a gene. Here the CDR3 reads CASSLGTSGGVGETQYF. For the CDR3, the DNA is TGTGCCAGCAGCTTAGGGACTAGCGGGGGGGTTGGAGAGACCCAGTACTTC.

CDR3 in DNA: TGTGCCAGCAGCCCTTCGGGGGGGGGCACTGAAGCTTTCTTT. The encoded protein is CASSPSGGGTEAFF. The J gene is TRBJ1-1, the V gene TRBV7-2, with a weak D call TRBD1 (5 bases). CDR3 size: 14 residues. Germline-derived CDR1 and CDR2 are SGHTA and FQGNSA. Between the trimmed V and J ends, which lost 5 bases and 4 bases, there was a span of 14 bases.

J is TRBJ2-3 and V is TRBV4-2; 7 bases align to TRBD2. The CDR3 spans 16 residues. Germline CDR1 reads LGHNA; CDR2 reads YNFKEQ. V shed 1 base, J shed 0 bases, and the junction held 4 bases outside the gene matches. CDR3 nucleotides: TGTGCCAGCAGCCAAGCCCAGCGGGGAAGCACAGATACGCAGTATTTT. Its protein product is CASSQAQRGSTDTQYF.

This clone was picked up one time. This chain links TRBV7-2 with TRBJ1-1; TRBD1 aligns across 7 bases. The CDR3 extends over 15 amino acids. Germline CDR1 and CDR2: SGHTA and FQGNSA. V shed 5 bases, J shed 4 bases, and the junction held 10 bases outside the gene matches. Here the CDR3 DNA reads TGTGCCAGCAGCATCCAGCAGGGGGGAATCACTGAAGCTTTCTTT. Translating it yields CASSIQQGGITEAFF.

The chain employs TRBV7-9 and TRBJ1-2; a weak D match, TRBD1 (5 bases). V lost 6 bases, J lost 3 bases, and 17 bases lay in between. The germline V gene has CDR1 SEHNR and CDR2 FQNEAQ (reference sequence). There are 15 residues in the CDR3. Written as DNA, the CDR3 is TGTGCCAGCAGTTTCCTCTCACAGGCGTACTATGGCTACACCTTC. Translating gives CASSFLSQAYYGYTF.

The genes are TRBV4-2 and TRBJ1-6; 8 nucleotides agree with TRBD1. The CDR3 extends over 16 amino acids. Germline trimming cut 1 base from V and 10 bases from J; bases unmatched to any gene: 9. CDR1 LGHNA and CDR2 YNFKEQ come from the germline V gene. The CDR3 DNA reads as TGTGCCAGCAGCCAAGGTCGGGCAGGGGGCATCTCACCCCTCCACTTT. Protein sequence: CASSQGRAGGISPLHF.

This chain connects TRBV5-4 to TRBJ1-6; 7 positions match TRBD1. Germline assignment: CDR1 SGHNT and CDR2 YYREEE (reference sequence). The V segment lost 0 bases and the J segment 7 bases; nucleotides outside the gene matches: 10. CDR3 length equals 17 residues. The CDR3 is CASSLVGGRGNNSPLHF. Written as DNA, the CDR3 is TGTGCCAGCAGCTTGGTAGGGGGCAGGGGAAACAATTCACCCCTCCACTTT. Full variable domain (missing parts from reference TRBV5-4 and TRBJ1-6): ETGVTQSPTHLIKTRGQQVTLRCSSQSGHNTVSWYQQALGQGPQFIFQYYREEENGRGNFPPRFSGLQFPNYSSELNVNALELDDSALYLCASSLVGGRGNNSPLHFGNGTRLTVT.

The chain carries TRBV7-2 and TRBJ2-2; no firm D call. The CDR3 spans 15 residues. V was pared by 5 bases and J by 1 base, with 11 bases between. Germline V CDR1 and CDR2: SGHTA, FQGNSA. The CDR3 reads CASSPLRQNTGELFF. The DNA for the CDR3 is TGTGCCAGCAGCCCCCTGAGACAGAACACCGGGGAGCTGTTTTTT.

The chain has TRBV5-1 and TRBJ1-3, with 7 bases matching TRBD1. J gave up 0 bases and V 4 bases, and 10 bases lay outside the gene matches. The CDR3 is made up of 17 amino acids. From germline, CDR1 is SGHRS and CDR2 YFSETQ. The CDR3 here is CASSKDGSGGSGNTIYF. For the CDR3, the DNA is TGCGCCAGCAGCAAGGACGGCTCAGGGGGCTCTGGAAACACCATATATTTT.

The chain couples TRBV27 to TRBJ1-6, with no clear D. Between the trimmed V and J ends, which lost 7 bases and 5 bases, there was a span of 12 bases. CDR1 and CDR2 from the germline V gene are MNHEY and SMNVEV (reference sequence). This CDR3 comprises 14 residues. The CDR3 DNA reads TGTGCCAGCACCGGTTTGGGAGATAATTCACCCCTCCACTTT. Protein product: CASTGLGDNSPLHF.

This chain connects TRBV10-1 to TRBJ2-2; 10 nucleotides match TRBD2. This CDR3 comprises 18 residues. V was clipped by 10 bases and J by 4 bases; unmatched bases: 18. Germline loops: CDR1 WNHNN, CDR2 SYGVQD (reference sequence). The CDR3 DNA reads TGCGCCACCCCGAGAGGGAGCGGGGGGGCCCGGGTCACCGGGGAGCTGTTTTTT. It translates to CATPRGSGGARVTGELFF.

The chain recombines TRBV7-2 with TRBJ2-5; 11 bases align to TRBD2. The junction had 6 bases not matched to a gene; V was cut back by 5 bases and J by 1 base. Per germline, CDR1 SGHTA and CDR2 FQGNSA. The CDR3 is made up of 16 amino acids. The CDR3 sequence: CASSQGLAGGQETQYF. CDR3 sequence (DNA): TGTGCCAGCAGCCAGGGCCTAGCGGGGGGCCAAGAGACCCAGTACTTC. The variable domain in full, with the rest retrieved from reference TRBV7-2 and TRBJ2-5, is GAGVSQSPSNKVTEKGKDVELRCDPISGHTALYWYRQSLGQGLEFLIYFQGNSAPDKSGLPSDRFSAERTGGSVSTLTIQRTQQEDSAVYLCASSQGLAGGQETQYFGPGTRLLVL.

The DNA for the CDR3 is TGTGCCTGGAGCGCGGCGGACAGGGAGAATCAGCCCCAGCATTTT. Residues: CAWSAADRENQPQHF. This chain uses TRBV30 with TRBJ1-5, with 8 bases matching TRBD1. The CDR3 runs 15 residues. V shed 3 bases and J 4 bases; nucleotides not matched to a gene: 8. The germline V gene encodes CDR1 GTSNPN and CDR2 SVGIG (reference sequence).

This chain links TRBV5-4 with TRBJ1-1, with D hard to call. Trimming cost V 2 bases and J 1 base, with 12 bases left between them. The CDR3 has 15 amino acids. Germline assignment: CDR1 SGHNT and CDR2 YYREEE (reference sequence). In DNA, the CDR3 is TGTGCCAGCAGCTTAAAATGGGGAGGGAACACTGAAGCTTTCTTT. This translates into CASSLKWGGNTEAFF.

The genes are TRBV5-1 and TRBJ2-2; 8 bases match TRBD1. Germline V lookup: CDR1 SGHRS, CDR2 YFSETQ. The CDR3 has 17 residues. The V gene end was trimmed by 4 bases and the J gene end by 2 bases; junction bases not matched to a gene: 10. The CDR3: CASSRRPGTGNTGELFF. The CDR3 bases are TGCGCCAGCAGCCGGAGGCCCGGGACAGGAAACACCGGGGAGCTGTTTTTT.

V and J are TRBV18 and TRBJ1-2, with 8 bases identical to TRBD1. V dropped 5 bases and J dropped 2; count of bases not matched to a gene: 4. Germline V gene data show CDR1 as KGHSH and CDR2 as LQKENI. The CDR3 length is 14 residues. The CDR3 nucleotides are TGTGCCAGCTCAAGACAGGGGCCGAACTATGGCTACACCTTC. Its protein is CASSRQGPNYGYTF.

The chain has TRBV5-1 and TRBJ2-5, with D uncertain. Germline CDR1 and CDR2: SGHRS and YFSETQ. V dropped 7 bases and J dropped 3 bases, with 4 bases sitting between them. The CDR3 runs 10 residues. CDR3: CASGEETQYF. The CDR3 DNA follows: TGCGCCAGCGGAGAAGAGACCCAGTACTTC. The complete variable domain, with remaining parts taken from reference TRBV5-1 and TRBJ2-5, reads KAGVTQTPRYLIKTRGQQVTLSCSPISGHRSVSWYQQTPGQGLQFLFEYFSETQRNKGNFPGRFSGRQFSNSRSEMNVSTLELGDSALYLCASGEETQYFGPGTRLLVL.

Written as DNA, the CDR3 is TGTGCCAGCAGTGAAGGGGAGGCCTTAGCCAAAAACATTCAGTACTTC. Translated: CASSEGEALAKNIQYF. This chain links TRBV25-1 with TRBJ2-4, with a tentative D call TRBD2 (6 bases). There are 16 residues in the CDR3. With 2 bases removed from V and 0 bases from J, the gap between germline ends came to 11 bases. CDR1 is MGHDK, CDR2 SYGVNS, per germline.

This clone was observed a single time. V is TRBV9 and J is TRBJ1-1; TRBD1 matches at 7 bases. Per the germline V gene, CDR1 is SGDLS and CDR2 is YYNGEE. The CDR3 covers 15 residues. The V and J ends lost 1 base and 4 bases, in that order; junction bases with no gene match: 7. The DNA of the CDR3 is TGTGCCAGCAGCGTACTGACAGGGTCTGGCACTGAAGCTTTCTTT. Translation: CASSVLTGSGTEAFF.

This clone has more than one count but fewer than ten. CDR3 protein: CASSSTADTEAFF. The CDR3 DNA reads as TGTGCCAGCAGCTCGACAGCAGACACTGAAGCTTTCTTT. The J gene is TRBJ1-1, the V gene TRBV7-9; TRBD1 might be the D (5 bases). V lost 4 bases and J 3 bases, leaving 9 bases between the germline ends. The CDR3 is 13 amino acids. Germline loops: CDR1 SEHNR, CDR2 FQNEAQ (reference sequence). Supplemented by reference TRBV7-9 and TRBJ1-1, the full variable domain reads DTGVSQNPRHKITKRGQNVTFRCDPISEHNRLYWYRQTLGQGPEFLTYFQNEAQLEKSRLLSDRFSAERPKGSFSTLEIQRTEQGDSAMYLCASSSTADTEAFFGQGTRLTVV.